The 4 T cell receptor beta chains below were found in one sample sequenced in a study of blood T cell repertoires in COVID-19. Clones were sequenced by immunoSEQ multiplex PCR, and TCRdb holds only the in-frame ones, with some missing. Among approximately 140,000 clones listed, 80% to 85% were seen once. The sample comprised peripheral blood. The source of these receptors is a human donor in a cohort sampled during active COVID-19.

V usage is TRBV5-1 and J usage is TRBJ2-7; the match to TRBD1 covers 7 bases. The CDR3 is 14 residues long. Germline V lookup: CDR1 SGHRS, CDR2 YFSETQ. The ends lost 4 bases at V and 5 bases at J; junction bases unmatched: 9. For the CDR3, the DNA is TGCGCCAGCAGCGTACCGGGACAGATAAACGAGCAGTACTTC. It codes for CASSVPGQINEQYF.

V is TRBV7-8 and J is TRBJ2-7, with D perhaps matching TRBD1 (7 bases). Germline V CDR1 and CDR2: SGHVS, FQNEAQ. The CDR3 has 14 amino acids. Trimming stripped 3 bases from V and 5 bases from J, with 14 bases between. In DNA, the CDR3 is TGTGCCAGCAGCTTCAGAGACAGGGAGGACGAGCAGTACTTC. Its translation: CASSFRDREDEQYF.

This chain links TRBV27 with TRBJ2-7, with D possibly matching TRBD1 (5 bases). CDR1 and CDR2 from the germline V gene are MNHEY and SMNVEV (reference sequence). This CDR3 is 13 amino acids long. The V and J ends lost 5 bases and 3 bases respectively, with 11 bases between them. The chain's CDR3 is CASSKGVGYEQYF. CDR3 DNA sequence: TGTGCCAGCAGTAAAGGGGTAGGCTACGAGCAGTACTTC.

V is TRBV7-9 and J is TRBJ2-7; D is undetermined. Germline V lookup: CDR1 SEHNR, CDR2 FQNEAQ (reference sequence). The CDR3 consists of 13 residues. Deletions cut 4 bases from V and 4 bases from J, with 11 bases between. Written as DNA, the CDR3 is TGTGCCAGCAGCTACACCTCCATTTACGAGCAGTACTTC. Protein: CASSYTSIYEQYF.